The 25 T cell receptor beta chains below were found in one sample sequenced in a study of post-analysis software for immune sequencing data. Their cognate antigens are unknown. Study results and limitations: About five TRBV segments, including TRBV5-6, TRBV5-1 and TRBV20-1, were more frequent in patients than controls.

Unique-molecular-identifier-tagged TCR beta cDNA libraries were used. MiXCR, run by TCRdb on the PCR reads, gives a single entry per CDR3 protein. The sample lists hundreds of thousands of distinct CDR3 sequences, 44% occurring once. Sequenced material: blood. Receptors originate from a girl aged 10 to 17 with multiple sclerosis.

The chain employs TRBV7-9 and TRBJ2-1; 10 bases line up with TRBD2. The CDR3 extends over 15 amino acids. Germline values: CDR1 SEHNR, CDR2 FQNEAQ (reference sequence). The V gene end was trimmed by 4 bases and the J gene end by 5 bases; junction bases not matched to a gene: 5. CDR3 region: CASSSWSGRDNEQFF. Here the CDR3 DNA reads TGTGCCAGCAGCTCCTGGAGCGGGAGGGACAATGAGCAGTTCTTC.

The rearrangement links TRBV5-1 to TRBJ2-6; D is perhaps TRBD1 (6 bases). The ends were cut back, 3 bases at V and 2 bases at J, with 12 bases in the middle. CDR3 size: 16 residues. CDR1 and CDR2 (germline): SGHRS, YFSETQ. CDR3 protein: CASSSLPGAGANVLTF. CDR3 nucleotide sequence: TGCGCCAGCAGCTCCCTACCAGGGGCTGGGGCCAACGTCCTGACTTTC.

The rearrangement uses TRBV12-3 or TRBV12-4 and TRBJ2-7, with D maybe TRBD1 (6 bases). The V end was cut by 10 bases, the J end by 5 bases, with 15 bases between. The CDR3 is made up of 12 amino acids. The CDR3 spells CATAGVGDEQYF. The DNA of the CDR3 is TGTGCCACAGCAGGGGTAGGGGACGAGCAGTACTTC.

This clonotype has more than one count but fewer than ten. The rearrangement joins TRBV9 to TRBJ1-2; D unclear. From germline, CDR1 is SGDLS and CDR2 YYNGEE. CDR3 length: 13 residues. Trimming removed 0 bases from V and 4 bases from J, with 7 bases in between. CDR3 region: CASSVDEGYGYTF. The CDR3 nucleotides are TGTGCCAGCAGCGTAGATGAGGGCTATGGCTACACCTTC. The full variable domain, with the rest looked up from reference TRBV9 and TRBJ1-2, is DSGVTQTPKHLITATGQRVTLRCSPRSGDLSVYWYQQSLDQGLQFLIQYYNGEERAKGNILERFSAQQFPDLHSELNLSSLELGDSALYFCASSVDEGYGYTFGSGTRLTVV.

The rearrangement links TRBV12-3 or TRBV12-4 to TRBJ2-1; D may be TRBD2 (5 bases). The CDR3 consists of 14 residues. V lost 2 bases, J lost 5 bases, and 10 bases lay in between. The CDR3 DNA follows: TGTGCCAGCAGTTTACTAGACTATGACAATGAGCAGTTCTTC. Translating gives CASSLLDYDNEQFF.

The gene calls are TRBV4-2 and TRBJ1-2; D gene uncertain. V lost 1 base to trimming and J lost 7 bases, with 13 bases between them. The CDR3 is 14 amino acids. Germline assignment: CDR1 LGHNA and CDR2 YNFKEQ. CDR3 coding DNA: TGTGCCAGCAGCCAAGTGGGTAAACTCCTTGGCTACACCTTC. This codes for CASSQVGKLLGYTF.

This clonotype was counted between two and nine times. The CDR3 sequence is CASSLTMAAEAFF. The CDR3 nucleotides read TGTGCCAGCAGCTTAACCATGGCGGCGGAAGCTTTCTTT. The J gene is TRBJ1-1, the V gene TRBV7-3; D remains unclear. In germline, CDR1 is SGHTA, CDR2 FQGTGA. CDR3 size: 13 residues. Between the trimmed V and J ends, which lost 0 bases and 8 bases, there was a span of 10 bases. The variable domain in full, completed from reference TRBV7-3 and TRBJ1-1, reads GAGVSQTPSNKVTEKGKYVELRCDPISGHTALYWYRQSLGQGPEFLIYFQGTGAADDSGLPNDRFFAVRPEGSVSTLKIQRTERGDSAVYLCASSLTMAAEAFFGQGTRLTVV.

This rearrangement joins TRBV20-1 to TRBJ1-4, with TRBD1 matching 7 bases. The CDR3 spans 17 residues. Trimming at V came to 3 bases and at J to 0 bases, leaving 10 bases not matched to a gene. Germline V gene sequence: CDR1 DFQATT, CDR2 SNEGSKA (reference sequence). The CDR3 coding sequence is TGCAGTGCTAGCCCGAGGGGGCCTCCCTCAACTAATGAAAAACTGTTTTTT. This codes for CSASPRGPPSTNEKLFF.

The V gene is TRBV5-1, the J gene TRBJ1-5; 10 positions agree with TRBD1. In germline, CDR1 is SGHRS, CDR2 YFSETQ. The CDR3 length is 17 residues. J gave up 3 bases and V 4 bases, and 10 bases lay outside the gene matches. Written as DNA, the CDR3 is TGCGCCAGCAGCGGGGCCGGGACAGGGGACTCCAATCAGCCCCAGCATTTT. It specifies CASSGAGTGDSNQPQHF.

This clonotype was detected once. The rearrangement joins TRBV20-1 to TRBJ1-1; D perhaps matches TRBD1 (6 bases). V dropped 6 bases and J dropped 6 bases, with 14 bases sitting between them. CDR3 length: 12 residues. The germline V gene has CDR1 DFQATT and CDR2 SNEGSKA (reference sequence). For the CDR3, the DNA is TGCAGTGCGCAGGGGTGGCACTCTGAAGCTTTCTTT. As protein: CSAQGWHSEAFF.

This chain connects TRBV2 to TRBJ2-7; 8 nucleotides line up with TRBD1. CDR3 length: 15 residues. The germline gives CDR1 SNHLY, CDR2 FYNNEI. V shed 1 base, J shed 5 bases, and the junction held 7 bases outside the gene matches. The CDR3 nucleotides are TGTGCCAGCAGTGAAGAGGTTCAGGGGGCGAACGAGCAGTACTTC. This translates into CASSEEVQGANEQYF.

The V call is TRBV6-5, the J call TRBJ1-2, with D possibly matching TRBD1 (6 bases). From germline, CDR1 is MNHEY and CDR2 SVGAGI. The CDR3 consists of 16 residues. V dropped 6 bases and J dropped 2 bases, with 19 bases sitting between them. In nucleotides, the CDR3 is TGTGCCAGCAGAACGGTAGGGCTACAGGGCAACTATGGCTACACCTTC. As protein: CASRTVGLQGNYGYTF.

The chain uses TRBV20-1 and TRBJ2-3, with D maybe TRBD2 (6 bases). The length of the CDR3 is 15 residues. Per germline, CDR1 DFQATT and CDR2 SNEGSKA (reference sequence). Trimming took off 6 bases at V and 4 bases at J, with 20 bases between the two ends. CDR3 bases: TGCAGTGCCACCACTAGCTCAGGCGTTTCAGATACGCAGTATTTT. Translated, it gives CSATTSSGVSDTQYF.

The chain is built from TRBV4-1 and TRBJ2-3, with TRBD2 matching 7 bases. The CDR3 totals 15 residues. CDR1 is MGHRA, CDR2 YSYEKL, per germline. V was pared by 6 bases and J by 2 bases, with 8 bases of the junction left unmatched. CDR3 nucleotide sequence: TGCGCCAGCAGACTTCTAGCGGCACACACAGATACGCAGTATTTT. It translates to CASRLLAAHTDTQYF.

V and J are TRBV20-1 and TRBJ2-3, with D tentatively TRBD1 or TRBD2 (5 bases each). The germline V gene encodes CDR1 DFQATT and CDR2 SNEGSKA (reference sequence). The CDR3 extends over 15 amino acids. Trimming took 3 bases from V and 5 from J, leaving 18 bases between them. CDR3: CSARGPGAVRDTQYF. The CDR3 nucleotides read TGCAGTGCTAGGGGACCAGGCGCGGTGCGAGATACGCAGTATTTT.

The chain is built from TRBV29-1 and TRBJ2-5, with 9 bases that match TRBD1. Germline V gene sequence: CDR1 SQVTM, CDR2 ANQGSEA. This CDR3 comprises 13 residues. The J segment lost 4 bases and the V segment lost 7 bases, leaving 7 bases of the junction unmatched. The DNA for the CDR3 is TGCAGCGGAGGGACAGGGCGTATAGAGACCCAGTACTTC. This translates into CSGGTGRIETQYF.

This clonotype came up a few times. The gene calls are TRBV7-4 and TRBJ1-1; D gene unclear. Trimming removed 3 bases at V and 6 bases at J, with 11 bases between. There are 13 residues in the CDR3. Germline CDR1 and CDR2: SGHVT and SQSDAQ. The CDR3 sequence is CASSLGKLAEAFF. The CDR3 nucleotides read TGTGCCAGCAGCTTGGGAAAGTTGGCTGAAGCTTTCTTT.

The chain has TRBV20-1 and TRBJ2-3; D is unclear. Germline V gives CDR1 DFQATT, CDR2 SNEGSKA (reference sequence). Trimming pared 3 bases from V and 0 bases from J, leaving 4 bases between. The CDR3 is made up of 12 amino acids. The CDR3 reads CSASDSTDTQYF. Written as DNA, the CDR3 is TGCAGTGCTAGCGACAGCACAGATACGCAGTATTTT.

This chain links TRBV7-8 with TRBJ1-4, with D perhaps TRBD1 (5 bases). CDR3 length equals 17 residues. The germline V gene encodes CDR1 SGHVS and CDR2 FQNEAQ. V gave up 5 bases and J gave up 4 bases, with 20 bases separating them. This CDR3 is CASSQGRRTLGNEKLFF. In nucleotides, the CDR3 is TGTGCCAGCAGCCAGGGACGGAGGACCCTAGGTAATGAAAAACTGTTTTTT.

V usage is TRBV18 and J usage is TRBJ2-4; the match to TRBD1 covers 7 bases. The J call may be in error: the DNA end matches TRBJ2-7 better. This CDR3 has 14 amino acids. CDR1 KGHSH and CDR2 LQKENI come from the germline V gene. CDR3 loop: CASSPSTGDYEQYF. CDR3 sequence (DNA): TGTGCCAGCTCGCCCAGCACAGGGGACTACGAGCAGTACTTC.

This clonotype was observed once. The V call is TRBV5-1, the J call TRBJ2-5; no clear D. TRBJ2-7 explains the end of the DNA better; the J call may be wrong. Germline V lookup: CDR1 SGHRS, CDR2 YFSETQ. CDR3 size: 12 residues. The CDR3 DNA follows: TGCGCCAGCAGCGGCCTAGGATCCGAGCAGTACTTC. Encoded protein: CASSGLGSEQYF.

This chain links TRBV5-1 with TRBJ2-2; 12 bases are a match to TRBD1. Germline CDR1 and CDR2: SGHRS and YFSETQ. The CDR3 extends over 15 amino acids. V lost 2 bases to trimming and J lost 6 bases; unmatched junction nucleotides: 2. The DNA for the CDR3 is TGCGCCAGCAGCTTTCGGGACAGGGGGCCCGGGGAGCTGTTTTTT. Translating gives CASSFRDRGPGELFF.

The V and J genes are TRBV24-1 and TRBJ1-4; 9 positions match TRBD1. With V trimmed by 3 bases and J by 10 bases, 2 bases remained unmatched. Germline V gene sequence: CDR1 KGHDR, CDR2 SFDVKD. This CDR3 is built from 13 residues. The CDR3 region is CATSDTGGGKLFF. CDR3 sequence (DNA): TGTGCCACCAGTGATACAGGGGGCGGAAAACTGTTTTTT.

This chain links TRBV3-1 with TRBJ2-1; 10 nucleotides line up with TRBD2. The V gene end was trimmed by 4 bases and the J gene end by 8 bases; junction bases not matched to a gene: 11. Germline V gene data show CDR1 as LGHDT and CDR2 as YNNKEL (reference sequence). The CDR3 length is 16 residues. Here the CDR3 reads CASSPSASGRFDEQFF. For the CDR3, the DNA is TGTGCCAGCAGCCCCTCGGCTAGCGGGAGATTCGATGAGCAGTTCTTC.

A few counts support this clonotype. The rearrangement joins TRBV20-1 to TRBJ2-1; 7 bases fit TRBD2. The trim removed 0 bases at V and 4 bases at J, leaving 6 bases unmatched. Germline V CDR1 and CDR2: DFQATT, SNEGSKA (reference sequence). The CDR3 extends over 15 amino acids. CDR3: CSARDAASGYNEQFF. CDR3 nucleotide sequence: TGCAGTGCTAGAGACGCGGCTAGCGGATACAATGAGCAGTTCTTC.